These T cell receptor beta chains were read from a single sample in a study of T cell changes during pregnancy in multiple sclerosis. Here immunoSEQ multiplex PCR was the method, and the copy in TCRdb shows in-frame clones only, minus some. In the table there are about 39,000 clones, roughly 93% of which are singletons. The sequences come from CD4+ T cells from peripheral blood mononuclear cells, collected after pregnancy. All receptors come from a female donor with multiple sclerosis, enrolled in a pregnancy study. The CDR3 runs from the conserved cysteine through the conserved F or W. A D gene is named only where the DNA matches it firmly. Expanded clones get a size class; other rows say once, few or many, or leave the size out.

j_call | clone_size | v_call | d_call | cdr3_nt | cdr3_aa
TRBJ2-2 | once | TRBV6-5 | TRBD1 | TGTGCCACCCTAAGACAGGGTACCGGGGAGCTGTTTTTT | CATLRQGTGELFF
TRBJ1-2 | - | TRBV7-8 | TRBD1 | TGTGCCAGTGGGGACAGGGTGACTCGAGGCTACACCTTC | CASGDRVTRGYTF
TRBJ1-1 | once | TRBV14 | - | TGTGCCAGCAGCCAAGTTAGATCCAACACTGAAGCTTTCTTT | CASSQVRSNTEAFF
TRBJ2-7 | - | TRBV5-6 | - | TGTGCCAGCAGCTTGGTAGCAGCGGCCTACGAGCAGTACTTC | CASSLVAAAYEQYF
TRBJ1-5 | - | TRBV10-3 | - | TGTGCCACAACCGCGGGCAGTTCAAATCAGCCCCAGCATTTT | CATTAGSSNQPQHF
TRBJ2-4 | once | TRBV19 | - | TGTGCCAGTAGTGTACAGGGTACGGCCAAAAACATTCAGTACTTC | CASSVQGTAKNIQYF
TRBJ1-3 | - | TRBV19 | - | TGTGCCAGTAGCAGGGGCGACTCTGGAAACACCATATATTTT | CASSRGDSGNTIYF
TRBJ1-2 | - | TRBV14 | - | TGTGCCAGCAGCCAGACAGGTACTGGCTACACCTTC | CASSQTGTGYTF
TRBJ2-3 | - | TRBV18 | - | TGTGCCAGCCGATCGGAAGCGACGAGGGATACGCAGTATTTT | CASRSEATRDTQYF
TRBJ2-7 | - | TRBV18 | TRBD2 | TGTGCCAGCTCACCTCGAGTAGCGGGGGGGCCAGGTTACGAGCAGTACTTC | CASSPRVAGGPGYEQYF
TRBJ2-7 | - | TRBV29-1 | TRBD1 | TGCAGCGTCGCCAGCACCGGGACAGGGGACGCCGAGCAGTACTTC | CSVASTGTGDAEQYF
TRBJ1-2 | - | TRBV6-1 | - | TGTGCCAGCAGTGTTCGCGCAGGGGATCATGGCTACACCTTC | CASSVRAGDHGYTF
TRBJ2-2 | - | TRBV5-1 | - | TGCGCCAGCAGCTTGGCCGGTAGCTCCGGGGAGCTGTTTTTT | CASSLAGSSGELFF
TRBJ2-3 | once | TRBV6-5 | - | TGTGCCAGCAGGAAATCCTTAGTGGCAGATACGCAGTATTTT | CASRKSLVADTQYF
TRBJ2-7 | - | TRBV5-1 | TRBD1 | TGCGCCAGCAGCTTGGAGGCTTCGGACAGGGTTGGAAGTAAGTACTTC | CASSLEASDRVGSKYF
TRBJ2-3 | - | TRBV5-4 | TRBD2 | TGTGCCAGCAGACCGGAACTAGCGGGAGGCACAGATACGCAGTATTTT | CASRPELAGGTDTQYF
TRBJ1-2 | - | TRBV7-8 | TRBD1 | TGTGCCAGCAGCACCCGACAGGGTGGCTATGGCTACACCTTC | CASSTRQGGYGYTF
TRBJ1-2 | - | TRBV6-5 | - | TGTGCCAGCAGTACCTCACCACGACAGGTCGTTGGCTACACCTTC | CASSTSPRQVVGYTF
TRBJ2-1 | - | TRBV7-2 | - | TGTGCCAGCAGCCGAGGGGGTGGAGGTCGGAATGAGCAGTTCTTC | CASSRGGGGRNEQFF
TRBJ2-7 | - | TRBV9 | TRBD1 | TGTGCCAGCAGCTTGGGACAGCAGTCCTTTTCCGAGCAGTACTTC | CASSLGQQSFSEQYF
TRBJ2-1 | - | TRBV2 | - | TGTGCCAGCAGATACAACAATGAGCAGTTCTTC | CASRYNNEQFF
TRBJ1-6 | - | TRBV4-1 | TRBD1 | TGCGCCAGCAGCCAGGAGACAGGGGACTTTAATTCACCCCTCCACTTT | CASSQETGDFNSPLHF
TRBJ1-2 | - | TRBV27 | TRBD1 | TGTGCCAGCAGCCGGGACAGGGTCTATGGCTACACCTTC | CASSRDRVYGYTF